Shown below are 7 T cell receptor beta chains from a single sample sequenced in a study of blood T cell repertoires in COVID-19. TCRdb's table, derived via immunoSEQ multiplex PCR, lists solely in-frame clones and lacks some. The table lists around 280,000 clones, roughly 90% of them singletons, with roughly 10% in the top ten. The sample taken for sequencing was peripheral blood. The receptor set was obtained from a woman under 40 with COVID-19, enrolled during active disease.

V and J are TRBV5-5 and TRBJ1-1; D unresolved. The V end lost 0 bases, the J end lost 1 base, and 4 bases lay between the germline ends. Per the germline V gene, CDR1 is SGHKS and CDR2 is YYEKEE (reference sequence). The length of the CDR3 is 13 residues. In DNA, the CDR3 is TGTGCCAGCAGCTTGGCGGGGAACACTGAAGCTTTCTTT. Its translation is CASSLAGNTEAFF. The full variable domain, rest sourced from reference TRBV5-5 and TRBJ1-1, is DAGVTQSPTHLIKTRGQQVTLRCSPISGHKSVSWYQQVLGQGPQFIFQYYEKEERGRGNFPDRFSARQFPNYSSELNVNALLLGDSALYLCASSLAGNTEAFFGQGTRLTVV.

The rearrangement joins TRBV20-1 to TRBJ1-2; D unclear. Germline V CDR1 and CDR2: DFQATT, SNEGSKA (reference sequence). The CDR3 sequence is 11 residues long. The ends were cut back, 2 bases at V and 4 bases at J, with 5 bases in the middle. The CDR3 coding sequence is TGCAGTGCTAGACCCTCCTATGGCTACACCTTC. Its protein is CSARPSYGYTF.

The chain carries TRBV7-2 and TRBJ2-6; D uncertain. V was pared by 1 base and J by 0 bases, with 4 bases between. Germline assignment: CDR1 SGHTA and CDR2 FQGNSA. The length of the CDR3 is 15 residues. The DNA for the CDR3 is TGTGCCAGCAGCTTAGTAGCCTCTGGGGCCAACGTCCTGACTTTC. Translation: CASSLVASGANVLTF. Drawing the rest from reference TRBV7-2 and TRBJ2-6, the complete variable domain is GAGVSQSPSNKVTEKGKDVELRCDPISGHTALYWYRQSLGQGLEFLIYFQGNSAPDKSGLPSDRFSAERTGGSVSTLTIQRTQQEDSAVYLCASSLVASGANVLTFGAGSRLTVL.

In its sample, this clone was seen a few times. The chain uses TRBV5-4 and TRBJ2-7, with 8 bases identical to TRBD1. The CDR3 extends over 14 amino acids. Germline loops: CDR1 SGHNT, CDR2 YYREEE (reference sequence). J lost 4 bases, V lost 4 bases, and 7 bases had no gene match. This CDR3 is CASSVGQGLYEQYF. For the CDR3, the DNA is TGTGCCAGCAGCGTAGGACAGGGTCTGTACGAGCAGTACTTC.

The chain uses TRBV12-3 or TRBV12-4 and TRBJ1-1, with 8 bases fitting TRBD1. The CDR3 sequence is 12 residues long. V shed 6 bases and J 8 bases; nucleotides not matched to a gene: 5. CDR3 protein: CASSQGQGEAFF. DNA of the CDR3: TGTGCCAGCAGCCAAGGACAGGGAGAAGCTTTCTTT.

This clone appeared a few times. The chain links TRBV28 to TRBJ2-6, with 7 bases that match TRBD2. V lost 3 bases to trimming and J lost 0 bases; unmatched junction nucleotides: 2. CDR1 and CDR2 from the germline V gene are MDHEN and SYDVKM. The CDR3 covers 16 residues. The CDR3 nucleotides read TGTGCCAGCAGTTTGGGGGGGACCTCTGGGGCCAACGTCCTGACTTTC. Its protein is CASSLGGTSGANVLTF.

The chain combines TRBV6-6 with TRBJ1-1; TRBD1 aligns across 7 bases. The CDR3 is 13 amino acids. The V gene end was trimmed by 5 bases and the J gene end by 7 bases; junction bases not matched to a gene: 7. Per germline, CDR1 MNHNY and CDR2 SVGAGI (reference sequence). CDR3 protein: CASSRTQGVEAFF. The DNA for the CDR3 is TGTGCCAGCAGTCGGACCCAGGGGGTTGAAGCTTTCTTT.